These T cell receptor beta chains were read from a single sample in a study of type 1 regulatory T cells. TCRdb redid the calling of the reads with MiXCR, one entry per CDR3 protein. The repertoire holds several thousand distinct CDR3 sequences, with more than 30% as singletons. Antigens for these TCRs are unknown. Sequencing was performed on cultured type 1 regulatory T (Tr1) cells, either the whole culture or a sorted fraction (not recorded which). All receptors derive from a human donor in good health. CDR3s include the opening cysteine and the closing phenylalanine or tryptophan. A D gene is named only where the DNA matches it firmly. Rows may omit the clone size; those that give it use once, few, many or a size class.

size | D | J | V | DNA | CDR3
- | - | TRBJ1-2 | TRBV4-3 | TGCGCCAGCAGCCATCTCCTTCCGGGGGGGGCATCTTCCTATGGCTACACCTTC | CASSHLLPGGASSYGYTF
- | - | TRBJ2-7 | TRBV5-5 | TGTGCCAGCAGCTTGTTGGGCAGCTTCGACGAGCAGTACTTC | CASSLLGSFDEQYF
- | - | TRBJ1-1 | TRBV5-4 | TGTGCCAGCAGCGTGGACAAGAACACTGAAGCTTTCTTT | CASSVDKNTEAFF
- | - | TRBJ1-4 | TRBV28 | TGTGCCAGCAGTTTCTACAGGGTGCGAGAAAAACTGTTTTTT | CASSFYRVREKLFF
many | TRBD1 | TRBJ1-2 | TRBV7-2 | TGTGCCAGCAGCAGATTCCCGACAGGGGATGGCTACACCTTC | CASSRFPTGDGYTF
few | - | TRBJ2-1 | TRBV7-9 | TGTGCCAGCAGCTTATTCGGGCGGGACCCGTTCAATGAGCAGTTCTTC | CASSLFGRDPFNEQFF
- | - | TRBJ1-3 | TRBV9 | TGTGCCAGCAGCGTGACGACATGGGGGACTGGAAACACCATATATTTT | CASSVTTWGTGNTIYF
few | - | TRBJ1-2 | TRBV3-1 | TGTGCCAGCAGCCAAGTGGGAGGCTACACCTTC | CASSQVGGYTF
few | - | TRBJ2-5 | TRBV6-1 | TGTGCCAGCAGTGAACAGACGGCTCTGGAGACCCAGTACTTC | CASSEQTALETQYF
many | - | TRBJ1-1 | TRBV20-1 | TGCAGTGTCCTTTCGGGGCCCCGGGGCACTGAAGCTTTCTTT | CSVLSGPRGTEAFF
- | - | TRBJ1-6 | TRBV25-1 | TGTGCCAGCAGTGAATTGGATCTGCGTAATTCACCCCTCAACTTT | CASSELDLRNSPLNF
- | - | TRBJ2-3 | TRBV5-1 | TGCGCCAGCAGCTTGCGGGGGCTTGGCACAGATACGCAGTATTTT | CASSLRGLGTDTQYF
- | - | TRBJ2-7 | TRBV7-2 | TGTGTCAGCAGCTTAGTAGGCTCCTACGAGCAGTACTTC | CVSSLVGSYEQYF
few | - | TRBJ1-5 | TRBV2 | TGTGCCAGCAGTGAATGGGGTAGTAGAGGGCAGCCCCAGCATTTT | CASSEWGSRGQPQHF
few | TRBD1 | TRBJ1-2 | TRBV12-3/TRBV12-4 | TGTGCCAGCAGTTTACTGAGGGGGCAGCGTGGCTACACCTTC | CASSLLRGQRGYTF
medium-sized | TRBD1 | TRBJ1-3 | TRBV18 | TGTGCCAGCTCTACCGACAGGGCTGGAAACACCATATATTTT | CASSTDRAGNTIYF
few | - | TRBJ1-5 | TRBV5-6 | TGTGCCAGCAGCTTGGTAGGCGGGGATCAGCCCCAGCATTTT | CASSLVGGDQPQHF
medium-sized | - | TRBJ2-7 | TRBV7-9 | TGTGCCAGCAGCGCGACCGGGACTTCCTACGAGCAGTACTTC | CASSATGTSYEQYF
- | - | TRBJ2-5 | TRBV7-9 | TGTGCCAGCAGCTCCCAGGCTTTTTTCGGGACCCAGTACTTC | CASSSQAFFGTQYF
medium-sized | - | TRBJ2-3 | TRBV27 | TGTGCCAGCACCGCAGATACAGATACGCAGTATTTT | CASTADTDTQYF
- | - | TRBJ2-3 | TRBV7-6 | TGTGCCAGCAGCCCGAGGAGCGGGCTGGATAGCACAGATGCGCAGTATTTT | CASSPRSGLDSTDAQYF
- | TRBD2 | TRBJ2-3 | TRBV7-2 | TGTGCCAGCAGCTGGGGACTACGCACAGATACGCAGTATTTT | CASSWGLRTDTQYF